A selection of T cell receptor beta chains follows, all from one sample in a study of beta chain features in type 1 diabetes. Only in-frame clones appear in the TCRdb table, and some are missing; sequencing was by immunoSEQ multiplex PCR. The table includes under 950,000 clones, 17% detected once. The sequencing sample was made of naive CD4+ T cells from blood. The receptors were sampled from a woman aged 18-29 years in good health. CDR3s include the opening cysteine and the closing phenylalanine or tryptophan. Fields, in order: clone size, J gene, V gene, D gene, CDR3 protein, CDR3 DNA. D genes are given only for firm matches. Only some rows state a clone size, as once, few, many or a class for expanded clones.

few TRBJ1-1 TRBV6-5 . CASSYSFPAMAFF TGTGCCAGCAGTTACTCGTTCCCCGCCATGGCTTTCTTT
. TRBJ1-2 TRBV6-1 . CASSFDRYGYTF TGTGCCAGCAGTTTCGACAGATATGGCTACACCTTC
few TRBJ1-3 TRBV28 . CASSPRTPGNTIYF TGTGCCAGCAGTCCCCGAACACCTGGAAACACCATATATTTT
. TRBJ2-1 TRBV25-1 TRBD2 CASSPSGRVHEQFF TGTGCCAGCTCCCCTAGCGGGAGGGTCCATGAGCAGTTCTTC
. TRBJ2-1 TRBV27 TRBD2 CASSGGTSGYNEQFF TGTGCCAGCAGCGGTGGGACTAGCGGGTACAATGAGCAGTTCTTC
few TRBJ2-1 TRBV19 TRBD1 CASSIGTGGNEQFF TGTGCCAGTAGTATAGGCACAGGGGGTAATGAGCAGTTCTTC
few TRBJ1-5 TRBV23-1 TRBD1 CASSYNRDRGRRGNQPQHF TGCGCCAGCAGTTACAACCGGGACAGGGGGCGCCGAGGCAATCAGCCCCAGCATTTT
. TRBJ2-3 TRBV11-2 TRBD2 CASSLGGRRSDTQYF TGTGCCAGCAGCTTAGGCGGGAGACGCTCAGATACGCAGTATTTT
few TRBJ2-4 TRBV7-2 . CASSLNTRWNIQYF TGTGCCAGCAGCTTAAACACAAGGTGGAACATTCAGTACTTC
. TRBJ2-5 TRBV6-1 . CASSHQETQYF TGTGCCAGCAGTCACCAAGAGACCCAGTACTTC
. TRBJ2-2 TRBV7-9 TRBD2 CASSLAGGANTGELFF TGTGCCAGCAGCCTAGCGGGAGGGGCGAACACCGGGGAGCTGTTTTTT
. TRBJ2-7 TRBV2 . CANIKSAYEQYF TGTGCCAACATCAAGTCGGCCTACGAGCAGTACTTC
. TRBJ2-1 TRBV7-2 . CASSLGGSVNEQFF TGTGCCAGCAGCCTCGGCGGGTCCGTCAATGAGCAGTTCTTC
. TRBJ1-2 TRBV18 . CASSPANQGGYTF TGTGCCAGCTCACCAGCCAATCAGGGCGGCTACACCTTC
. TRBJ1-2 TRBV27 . CASSLKPNGYTF TGTGCCAGCAGTTTGAAGCCCAATGGCTACACCTTC
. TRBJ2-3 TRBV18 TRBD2 CASSTLAGDVADTQYF TGTGCCAGCTCGACTCTAGCGGGAGACGTCGCAGATACGCAGTATTTT
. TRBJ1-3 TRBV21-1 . CASSTGPPISGNTIYF TGTGCCAGCTCCACGGGACCTCCAATCTCTGGAAACACCATATATTTT
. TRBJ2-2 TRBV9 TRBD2 CASRPGLAGPGELFF TGTGCCAGCAGACCGGGACTAGCGGGACCCGGGGAGCTGTTTTTT
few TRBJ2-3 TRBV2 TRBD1 CASRQGLGTDTQYF TGTGCCAGCAGACAGGGGCTAGGCACAGATACGCAGTATTTT
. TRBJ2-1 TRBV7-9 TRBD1 CASSQGGRDNEQFF TGTGCCAGCAGTCAAGGGGGCAGGGACAATGAGCAGTTCTTC
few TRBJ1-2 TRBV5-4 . CASSVRGLSNYGYTF TGTGCCAGCAGCGTCCGCGGGCTTTCTAACTATGGCTACACCTTC
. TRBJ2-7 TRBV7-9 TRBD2 CASSQRSVAGGPHYEQYF TGTGCCAGCAGCCAAAGGAGCGTAGCGGGAGGTCCTCACTACGAGCAGTACTTC
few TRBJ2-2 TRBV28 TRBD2 CASSLAGMNTGELFF TGTGCCAGCAGCTTAGCGGGGATGAACACCGGGGAGCTGTTTTTT
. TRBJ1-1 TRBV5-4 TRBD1 CASSERTGGASAFF TGTGCCAGCAGCGAAAGGACAGGGGGCGCGTCTGCTTTCTTT
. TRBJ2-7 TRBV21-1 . CASSPTGTSGSIGSYEQYF TGTGCCAGCAGTCCGACCGGGACTAGCGGGAGTATAGGTTCCTACGAGCAGTACTTC
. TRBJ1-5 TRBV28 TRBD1 CASSYAGTGNQPQHF TGTGCCAGCAGTTATGCCGGGACAGGGAATCAGCCCCAGCATTTT
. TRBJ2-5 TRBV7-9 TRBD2 CASSLPLADQETQYF TGTGCCAGCAGCTTACCCCTAGCGGATCAAGAGACCCAGTACTTC
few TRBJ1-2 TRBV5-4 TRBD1 CASSFAGQGRKGRESYTF TGTGCCAGCAGCTTCGCGGGACAGGGTAGGAAGGGAAGGGAATCCTACACCTTC
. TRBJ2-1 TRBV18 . CASSPQGSYNEQFF TGTGCCAGCTCACCGCAGGGGTCCTACAATGAGCAGTTCTTC
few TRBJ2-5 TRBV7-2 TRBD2 CASSLELAGAGTQYF TGTGCCAGCAGCTTAGAACTAGCGGGAGCCGGGACCCAGTACTTC
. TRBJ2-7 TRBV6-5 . CASSYGNLQYF TGTGCCAGCAGTTACGGGAATTTGCAGTACTTC
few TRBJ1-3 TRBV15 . CATSRDQEYRASGNTIYF TGTGCCACCAGCAGAGATCAGGAGTACAGGGCTTCTGGAAACACCATATATTTT